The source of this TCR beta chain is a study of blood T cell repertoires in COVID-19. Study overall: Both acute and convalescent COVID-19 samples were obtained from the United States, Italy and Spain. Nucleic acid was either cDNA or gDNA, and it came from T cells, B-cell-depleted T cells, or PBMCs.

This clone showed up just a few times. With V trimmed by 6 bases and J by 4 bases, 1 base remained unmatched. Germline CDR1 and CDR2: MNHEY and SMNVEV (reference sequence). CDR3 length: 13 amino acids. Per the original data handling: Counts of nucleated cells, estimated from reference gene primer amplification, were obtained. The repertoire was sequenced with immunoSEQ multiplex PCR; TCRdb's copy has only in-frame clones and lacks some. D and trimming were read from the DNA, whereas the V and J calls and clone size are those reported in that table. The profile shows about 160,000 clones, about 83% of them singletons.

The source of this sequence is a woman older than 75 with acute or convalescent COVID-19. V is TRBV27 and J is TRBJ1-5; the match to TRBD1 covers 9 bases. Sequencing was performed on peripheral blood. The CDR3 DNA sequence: TGTGCCAGCAGGGGGACAGGGAATCAGCCCCAGCATTTT. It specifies CASRGTGNQPQHF.